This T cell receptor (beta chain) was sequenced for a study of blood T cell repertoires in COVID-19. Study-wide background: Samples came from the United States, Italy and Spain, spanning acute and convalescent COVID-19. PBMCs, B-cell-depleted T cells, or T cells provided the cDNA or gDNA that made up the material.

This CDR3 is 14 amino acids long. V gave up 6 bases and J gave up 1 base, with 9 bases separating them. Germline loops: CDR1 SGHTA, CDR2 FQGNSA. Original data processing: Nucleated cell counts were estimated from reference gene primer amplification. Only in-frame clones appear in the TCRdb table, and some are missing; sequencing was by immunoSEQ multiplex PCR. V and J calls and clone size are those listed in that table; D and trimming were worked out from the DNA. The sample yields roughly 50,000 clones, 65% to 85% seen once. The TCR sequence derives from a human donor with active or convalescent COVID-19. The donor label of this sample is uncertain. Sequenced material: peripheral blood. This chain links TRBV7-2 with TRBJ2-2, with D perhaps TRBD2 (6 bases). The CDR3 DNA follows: TGTGCCAGCAGGGGAGGACAGAACACCGGGGAGCTGTTTTTT. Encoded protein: CASRGGQNTGELFF.